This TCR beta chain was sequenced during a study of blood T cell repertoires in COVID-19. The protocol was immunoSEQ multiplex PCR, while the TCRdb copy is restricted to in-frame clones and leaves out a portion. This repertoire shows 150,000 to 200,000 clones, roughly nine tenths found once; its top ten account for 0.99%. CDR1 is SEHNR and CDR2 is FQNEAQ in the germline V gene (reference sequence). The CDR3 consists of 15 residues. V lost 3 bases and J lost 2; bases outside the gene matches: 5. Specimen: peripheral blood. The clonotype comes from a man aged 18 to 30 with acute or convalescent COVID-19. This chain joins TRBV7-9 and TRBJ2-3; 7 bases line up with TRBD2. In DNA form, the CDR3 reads TGTGCCAGCAGCTTGAGCGGGGACCTCACAGATACGCAGTATTTT. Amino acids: CASSLSGDLTDTQYF.